The clone carrying this T cell receptor beta chain was detected many times. The target antigen is unknown. The source of the sample is a study of T cells in Graves' hyperthyroidism and ophthalmopathy. Study outcomes and limitations: Using 13 V-J features, a model discriminated ophthalmopathy from stable hyperthyroidism. The model predicted ophthalmopathy a median around 6.5 months before onset.

V lost 4 bases to trimming and J lost 3 bases, with 16 bases between them. Germline V lookup: CDR1 MNHNS, CDR2 SASEGT. The CDR3 runs to 15 residues. TCR beta CDR3 sequences were amplified from RNA transcripts. During a first-round RT-PCR of the TCR CDR3, the HTBI primer set was used. TCRdb redid the calling of the multiplex PCR reads with MiXCR, one entry per CDR3 protein. The table has hundreds of thousands of distinct CDR3 sequences, about 14% seen once. Uncontrolled infection, other autoimmune disease, pregnancy or lactation barred patients from enrollment. The PBMCs were taken from approximately 9.7 ml of fresh peripheral blood.

The rearrangement links TRBV6-1 to TRBJ2-7; perhaps TRBD1 as D (5 bases). The sample consisted of blood. This clonotype originated in a woman in her thirties or forties with Graves' ophthalmopathy. The CDR3 DNA sequence: TGTGCCAGCAGTGGAGCAGTTCAGGGCATCTACGAGCAGTACTTC. Translated: CASSGAVQGIYEQYF.